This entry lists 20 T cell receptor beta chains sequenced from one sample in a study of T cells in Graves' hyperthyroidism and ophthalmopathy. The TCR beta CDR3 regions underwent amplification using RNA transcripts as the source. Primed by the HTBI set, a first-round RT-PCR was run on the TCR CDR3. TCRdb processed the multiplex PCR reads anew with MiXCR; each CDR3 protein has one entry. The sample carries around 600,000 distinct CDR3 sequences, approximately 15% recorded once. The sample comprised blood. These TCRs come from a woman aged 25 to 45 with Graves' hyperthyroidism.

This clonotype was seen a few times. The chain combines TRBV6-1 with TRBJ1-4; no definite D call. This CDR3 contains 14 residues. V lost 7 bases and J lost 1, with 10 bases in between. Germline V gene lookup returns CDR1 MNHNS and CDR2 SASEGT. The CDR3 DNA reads TGTGCCAGCATTCGAGGGATAACTAATGAAAAACTGTTTTTT. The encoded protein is CASIRGITNEKLFF.

CDR3 region: CASSPPTGGNFGQPQHF. CDR3 sequence (DNA): TGTGCCAGCTCACCACCTACAGGGGGAAATTTCGGTCAGCCCCAGCATTTT. The chain employs TRBV18 and TRBJ1-5; 8 bases are shared with TRBD1. This CDR3 has 17 amino acids. Germline lookup yields CDR1 KGHSH and CDR2 LQKENI. V shed 0 bases, J shed 6 bases, and the junction held 10 bases outside the gene matches. Complete variable domain (other parts from reference TRBV18 and TRBJ1-5): NAGVMQNPRHLVRRRGQEARLRCSPMKGHSHVYWYRQLPEEGLKFMVYLQKENIIDESGMPKERFSAEFPKEGPSILRIQQVVRGDSAAYFCASSPPTGGNFGQPQHFGDGTRLSIL.

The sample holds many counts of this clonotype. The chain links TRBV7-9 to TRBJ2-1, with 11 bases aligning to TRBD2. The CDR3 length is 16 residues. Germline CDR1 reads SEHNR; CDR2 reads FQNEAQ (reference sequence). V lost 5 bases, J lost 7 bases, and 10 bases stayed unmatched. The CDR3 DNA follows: TGTGCCAGCAGCCCCCAACTAGCGGGAGTGGGGAATGAGCAGTTCTTC. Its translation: CASSPQLAGVGNEQFF. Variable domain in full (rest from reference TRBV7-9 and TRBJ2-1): DTGVSQNPRHKITKRGQNVTFRCDPISEHNRLYWYRQTLGQGPEFLTYFQNEAQLEKSRLLSDRFSAERPKGSFSTLEIQRTEQGDSAMYLCASSPQLAGVGNEQFFGPGTRLTVL.

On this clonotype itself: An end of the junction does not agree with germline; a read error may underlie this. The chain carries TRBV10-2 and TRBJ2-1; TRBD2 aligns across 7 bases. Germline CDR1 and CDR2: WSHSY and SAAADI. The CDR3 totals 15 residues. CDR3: CASSYDGRPYNEQFF. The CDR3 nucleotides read TGTGCCAGCAGTTACGACGGGAGGCCCTACAATGAGCAGTTCTTC.

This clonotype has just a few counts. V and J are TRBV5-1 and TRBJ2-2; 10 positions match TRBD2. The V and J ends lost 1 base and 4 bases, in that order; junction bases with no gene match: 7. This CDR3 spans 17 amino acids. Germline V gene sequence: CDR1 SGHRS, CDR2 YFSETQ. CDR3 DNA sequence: TGCGCCAGCAGCTTGCCCTCTAGCGGGAGAACCACCGGGGAGCTGTTTTTT. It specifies CASSLPSSGRTTGELFF.

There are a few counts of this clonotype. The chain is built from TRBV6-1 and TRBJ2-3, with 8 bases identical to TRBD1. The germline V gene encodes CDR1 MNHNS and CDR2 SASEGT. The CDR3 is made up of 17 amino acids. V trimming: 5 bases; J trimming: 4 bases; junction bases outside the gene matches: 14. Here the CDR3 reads CASSRGTGPGLSDTQYF. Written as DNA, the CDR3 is TGTGCCAGCAGTAGAGGGACAGGCCCAGGGCTGTCAGATACGCAGTATTTT.

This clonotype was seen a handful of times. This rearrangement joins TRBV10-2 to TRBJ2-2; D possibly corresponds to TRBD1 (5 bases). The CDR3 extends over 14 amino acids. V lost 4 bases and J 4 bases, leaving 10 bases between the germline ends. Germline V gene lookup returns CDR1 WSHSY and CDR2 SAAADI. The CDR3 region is CASSGSRATGELFF. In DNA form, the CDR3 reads TGCGCCAGCAGTGGGTCCAGGGCCACCGGGGAGCTGTTTTTT.

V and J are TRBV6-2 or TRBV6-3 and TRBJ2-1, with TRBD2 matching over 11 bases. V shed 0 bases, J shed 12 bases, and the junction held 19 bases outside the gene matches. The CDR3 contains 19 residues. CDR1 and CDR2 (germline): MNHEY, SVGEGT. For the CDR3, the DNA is TGTGCCAGCAGTTACTCATTGGTGTTTACACTAGCGGGAGAGATTGGGCAGTTCTTC. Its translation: CASSYSLVFTLAGEIGQFF.

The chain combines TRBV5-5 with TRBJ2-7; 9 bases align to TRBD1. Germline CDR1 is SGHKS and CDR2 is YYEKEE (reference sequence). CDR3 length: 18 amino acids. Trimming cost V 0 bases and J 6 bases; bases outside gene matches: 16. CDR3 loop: CASSLVPEGTGFSSEQYF. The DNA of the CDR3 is TGTGCCAGCAGCTTGGTTCCCGAAGGGACAGGGTTTTCTAGCGAGCAGTACTTC.

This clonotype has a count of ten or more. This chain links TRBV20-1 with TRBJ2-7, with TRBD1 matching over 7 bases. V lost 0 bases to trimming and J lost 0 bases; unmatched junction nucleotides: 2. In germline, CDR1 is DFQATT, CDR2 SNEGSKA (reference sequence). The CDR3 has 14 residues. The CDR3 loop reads CSARDNRGSYEQYF. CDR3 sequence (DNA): TGCAGTGCTAGAGATAACAGGGGCTCCTACGAGCAGTACTTC.

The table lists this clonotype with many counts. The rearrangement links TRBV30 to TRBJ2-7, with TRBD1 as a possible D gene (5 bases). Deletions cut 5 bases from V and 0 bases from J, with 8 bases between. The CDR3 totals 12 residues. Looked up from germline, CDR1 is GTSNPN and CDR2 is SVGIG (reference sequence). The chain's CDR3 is CAWGAYSYEQYF. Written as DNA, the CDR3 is TGTGCCTGGGGGGCTTACTCCTACGAGCAGTACTTC.

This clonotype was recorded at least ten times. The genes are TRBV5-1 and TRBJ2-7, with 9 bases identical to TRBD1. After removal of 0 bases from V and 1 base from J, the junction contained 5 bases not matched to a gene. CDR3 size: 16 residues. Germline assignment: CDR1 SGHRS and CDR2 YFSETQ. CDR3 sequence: CASSLARDRVSYEQYF. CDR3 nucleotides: TGCGCCAGCAGCTTGGCCCGGGACAGGGTATCCTACGAGCAGTACTTC.

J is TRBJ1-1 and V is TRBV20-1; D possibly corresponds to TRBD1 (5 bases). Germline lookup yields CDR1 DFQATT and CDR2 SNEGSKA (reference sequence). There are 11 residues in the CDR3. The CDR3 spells CRGGKGAEAFF. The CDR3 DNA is TGCAGGGGGGGAAAGGGAGCTGAAGCTTTCTTT.

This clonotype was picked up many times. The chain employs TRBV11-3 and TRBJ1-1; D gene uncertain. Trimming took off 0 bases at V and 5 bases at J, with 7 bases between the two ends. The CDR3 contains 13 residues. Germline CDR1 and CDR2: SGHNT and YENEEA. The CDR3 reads CASSLELGTEAFF. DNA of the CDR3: TGTGCCAGCAGCTTAGAACTGGGAACTGAAGCTTTCTTT.

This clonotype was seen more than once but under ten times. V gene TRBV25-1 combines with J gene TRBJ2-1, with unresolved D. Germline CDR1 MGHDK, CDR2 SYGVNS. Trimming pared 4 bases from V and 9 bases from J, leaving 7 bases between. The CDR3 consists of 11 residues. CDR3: CASSVGLEQFF. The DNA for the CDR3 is TGTGCCAGCAGTGTAGGGCTTGAGCAGTTCTTC.

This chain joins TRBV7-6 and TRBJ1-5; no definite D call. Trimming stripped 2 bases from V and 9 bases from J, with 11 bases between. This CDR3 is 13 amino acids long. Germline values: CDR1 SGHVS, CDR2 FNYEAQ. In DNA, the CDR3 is TGTGCCAGCAGCTTAATGACGGCGGCGCCCCAGCATTTT. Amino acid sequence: CASSLMTAAPQHF.

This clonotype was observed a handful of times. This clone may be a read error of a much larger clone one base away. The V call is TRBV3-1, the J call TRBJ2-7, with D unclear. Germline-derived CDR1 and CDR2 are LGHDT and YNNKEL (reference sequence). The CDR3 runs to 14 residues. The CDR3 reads CASSQNTVSCEQYF. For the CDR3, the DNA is TGTGCCAGCAGCCAAAACACGGTCTCCTGCGAGCAGTACTTC.

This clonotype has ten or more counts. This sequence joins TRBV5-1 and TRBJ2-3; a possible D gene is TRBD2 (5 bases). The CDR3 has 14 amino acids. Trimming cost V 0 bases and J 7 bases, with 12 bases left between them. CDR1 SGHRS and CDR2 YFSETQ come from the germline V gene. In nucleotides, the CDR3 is TGCGCCAGCAGCTTGGGTCGGGATGGAAATACGCAGTATTTT. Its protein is CASSLGRDGNTQYF.

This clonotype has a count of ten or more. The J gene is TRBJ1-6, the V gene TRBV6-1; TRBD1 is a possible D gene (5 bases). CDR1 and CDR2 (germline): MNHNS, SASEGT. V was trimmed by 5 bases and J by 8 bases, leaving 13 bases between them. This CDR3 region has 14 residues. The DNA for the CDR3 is TGTGCCAGCAGTTTGACAGAGATGGATTCACCCCTCCACTTT. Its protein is CASSLTEMDSPLHF.

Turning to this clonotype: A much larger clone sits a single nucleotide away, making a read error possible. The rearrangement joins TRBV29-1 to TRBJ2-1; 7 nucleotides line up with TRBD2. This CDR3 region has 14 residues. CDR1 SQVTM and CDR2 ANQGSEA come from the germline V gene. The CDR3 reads CSVEPSGTSNERFF. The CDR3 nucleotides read TGCAGCGTTGAACCAAGCGGGACTTCCAATGAGCGGTTCTTC.